The entry that follows covers one T cell receptor beta chain sequence. Its antigen is not identified. This record belongs to a study of T-cell memory formation after mild COVID-19. Study-wide results and limits: Whether second-wave clones peaking at day 37 were SARS-CoV-2 specific went unconfirmed.

MiXCR, applied by TCRdb to the 5' RACE reads, yields one record per CDR3 protein. Of around 99,000 distinct CDR3 sequences in the sample, around 14% were seen once. Deletions cut 0 bases from V and 0 bases from J, with 5 bases between. The CDR3 consists of 15 residues. Germline V gives CDR1 MNHEY, CDR2 SVGEGT. Sequenced material: PBMCs or a T cell subset sorted from them (not recorded which). The genes are TRBV6-2 or TRBV6-3 and TRBJ2-2, with D possibly being TRBD2 (5 bases). The receptor was derived from a man aged 18 to 29 who had mild COVID-19 (a few samples of this study predate the infection). Cell type and time point are not known. The CDR3 reads CASSYSDSNTGELFF. The CDR3 DNA reads as TGTGCCAGCAGTTACTCGGACTCGAACACCGGGGAGCTGTTTTTT.